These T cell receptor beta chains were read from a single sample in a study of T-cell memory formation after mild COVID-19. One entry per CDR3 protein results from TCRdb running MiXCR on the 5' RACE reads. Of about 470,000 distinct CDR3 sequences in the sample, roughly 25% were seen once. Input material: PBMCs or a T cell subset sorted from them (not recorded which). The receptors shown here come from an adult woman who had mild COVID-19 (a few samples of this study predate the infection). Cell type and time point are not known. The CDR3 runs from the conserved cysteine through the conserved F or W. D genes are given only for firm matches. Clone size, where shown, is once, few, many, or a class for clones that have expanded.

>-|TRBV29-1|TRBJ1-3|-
CSASQGSGNTIYF
TGCAGCGCTTCTCAGGGTTCGGGAAACACCATATATTTT
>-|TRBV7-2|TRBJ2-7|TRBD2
CASSRGRGRSHEQYF
TGTGCCAGCAGCCGGGGGAGGGGCCGTAGCCACGAGCAGTACTTC
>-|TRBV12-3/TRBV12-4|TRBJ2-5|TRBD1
CASRHGTGQETQYF
TGTGCCAGCAGGCATGGGACAGGGCAAGAGACCCAGTACTTC
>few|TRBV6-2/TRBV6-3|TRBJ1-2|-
CASSYSMNRNYGYTF
TGTGCCAGCAGTTACTCGATGAACAGAAACTATGGCTACACCTTC
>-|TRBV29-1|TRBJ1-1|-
CSLWPRGGTEAFF
TGCAGCCTCTGGCCCAGGGGAGGCACTGAAGCTTTCTTT
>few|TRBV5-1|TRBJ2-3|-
CASSLSPSNTDTQYF
TGCGCCAGCAGCTTGTCCCCTAGTAACACAGATACGCAGTATTTT
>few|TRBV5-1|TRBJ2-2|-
CASSLVQSNGELFF
TGCGCCAGCAGCTTGGTTCAGTCTAATGGAGAGCTGTTTTTT
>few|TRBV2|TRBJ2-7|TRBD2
CASSEPSGRAAYEQYF
TGTGCCAGCAGTGAACCTAGCGGGAGGGCCGCCTACGAGCAGTACTTC
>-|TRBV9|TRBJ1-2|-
CASSGPTPGNGYTF
TGTGCCAGCAGCGGCCCTACTCCCGGTAATGGCTACACCTTC
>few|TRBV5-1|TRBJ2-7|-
CASSLDGGLGYEQYF
TGCGCCAGCAGCTTGGACGGCGGGCTGGGGTACGAGCAGTACTTC
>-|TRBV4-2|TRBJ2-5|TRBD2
CASSQATSGVGETQYF
TGTGCCAGCAGCCAAGCAACTAGCGGGGTGGGAGAGACCCAGTACTTC
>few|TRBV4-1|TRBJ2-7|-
CASSQVGGVHEQYF
TGCGCCAGCAGCCAAGTAGGAGGGGTGCACGAGCAGTACTTC
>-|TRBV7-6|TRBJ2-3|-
CASSLTLGGTDTQYF
TGTGCCAGCAGCTTAACACTGGGGGGCACAGATACGCAGTATTTT
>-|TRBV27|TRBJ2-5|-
CASSLVYPEIETQYF
TGTGCCAGCAGTTTAGTTTACCCGGAGATTGAGACCCAGTACTTC
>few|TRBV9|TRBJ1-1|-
CASSVRQNTEAFF
TGTGCCAGCAGCGTGCGACAGAACACTGAAGCTTTCTTT
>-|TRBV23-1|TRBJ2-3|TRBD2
CASGGEGRADTQYF
TGCGCCAGCGGGGGGGAGGGAAGGGCAGATACGCAGTATTTT
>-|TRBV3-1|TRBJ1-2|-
CASSQVGYYGYTF
TGTGCCAGCAGCCAAGTTGGGTACTATGGCTACACCTTC
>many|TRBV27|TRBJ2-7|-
CASSHRTDYEQYF
TGTGCCAGCAGTCATCGGACAGATTACGAGCAGTACTTC
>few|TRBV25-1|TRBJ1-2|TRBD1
CASSERVTGTGYTF
TGTGCCAGCAGTGAACGAGTGACAGGGACTGGCTACACCTTC
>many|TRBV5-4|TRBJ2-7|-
CASSGDLSYEQYF
TGTGCCAGCAGCGGAGACCTGTCCTACGAGCAGTACTTC
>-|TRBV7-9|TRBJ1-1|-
CASSLAIGRGTEAFF
TGTGCCAGCAGCTTAGCGATTGGGAGAGGCACTGAAGCTTTCTTT
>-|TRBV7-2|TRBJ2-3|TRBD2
CASSLGGGATQYF
TGTGCCAGCAGCTTAGGGGGGGGAGCTACGCAGTATTTT
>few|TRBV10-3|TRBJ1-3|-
CAISESLQLNSGNTIYF
TGTGCCATCAGTGAGTCGTTGCAGCTAAACTCTGGAAACACCATATATTTT
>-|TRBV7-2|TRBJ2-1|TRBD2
CASSTKAGFVNEQFF
TGTGCCAGCAGTACTAAAGCGGGATTCGTCAATGAGCAGTTCTTC
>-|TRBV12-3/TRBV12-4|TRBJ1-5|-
CASSFTQTGRGQPQHF
TGTGCCAGCAGTTTCACCCAAACAGGGAGGGGTCAGCCCCAGCATTTT
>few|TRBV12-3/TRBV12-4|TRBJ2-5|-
CASSYGIRETQYF
TGTGCCAGCAGTTACGGGATTCGGGAGACCCAGTACTTC
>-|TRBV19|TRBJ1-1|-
CASSLLPGYTEAFF
TGTGCCAGTAGCCTACTCCCCGGGTACACTGAAGCTTTCTTT
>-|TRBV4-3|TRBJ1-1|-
CASSQDRSGAGRAEAFF
TGCGCCAGCAGCCAAGATCGTAGCGGGGCGGGCCGCGCTGAAGCTTTCTTT
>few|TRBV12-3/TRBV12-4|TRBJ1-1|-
CASSFHATGGGEAFF
TGTGCCAGCAGTTTTCACGCAACGGGAGGAGGTGAAGCTTTCTTT
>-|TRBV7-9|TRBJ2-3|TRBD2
CASSHDLAVESLLVDTQYF
TGTGCCAGCAGCCACGATCTAGCGGTAGAGTCGTTGTTGGTGGATACGCAGTATTTT
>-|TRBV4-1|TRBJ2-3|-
CASSQERRGTDTQYF
TGCGCCAGCAGCCAAGAGCGGAGGGGCACAGATACGCAGTATTTT
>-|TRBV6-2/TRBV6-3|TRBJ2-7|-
CASSVLGGTVYEQYF
TGTGCCAGCAGCGTATTGGGCGGGACGGTCTACGAGCAGTACTTC
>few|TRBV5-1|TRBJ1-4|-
CASSLSGAGTNEKLFF
TGCGCCAGCAGCTTGTCAGGGGCCGGAACTAATGAAAAACTGTTTTTT
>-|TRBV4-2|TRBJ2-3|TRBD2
CASSQGALAGITDTQYF
TGTGCCAGCAGCCAAGGCGCCCTAGCGGGGATAACAGATACGCAGTATTTT
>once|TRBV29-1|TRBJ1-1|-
CSVEDLNSGAFF
TGCAGCGTTGAAGACCTGAATTCCGGAGCTTTCTTT
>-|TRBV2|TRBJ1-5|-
CASSDQGYQPQHF
TGTGCCAGCAGTGATCAGGGGTACCAGCCCCAGCATTTT
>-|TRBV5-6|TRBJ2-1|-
CASSLAALPWREQFF
TGTGCCAGCAGCTTGGCGGCCCTTCCTTGGAGAGAGCAGTTCTTC
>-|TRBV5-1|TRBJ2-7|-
CASSLNGGNYEQYF
TGCGCCAGCAGCCTGAACGGGGGTAACTACGAGCAGTACTTC
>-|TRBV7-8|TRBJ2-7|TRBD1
CASNLPPGQAAYEQYF
TGTGCCAGCAACCTACCCCCCGGACAGGCAGCCTACGAGCAGTACTTC
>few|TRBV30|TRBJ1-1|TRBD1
CAWSSPDRGWNTEAFF
TGTGCCTGGAGTAGCCCAGACAGGGGTTGGAACACTGAAGCTTTCTTT
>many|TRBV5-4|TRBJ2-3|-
CASSLVSPGTDTQYF
TGTGCCAGCAGCTTGGTATCACCAGGCACAGATACGCAGTATTTT
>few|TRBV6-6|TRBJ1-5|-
CASRSTGRSQPQHF
TGTGCCAGCAGGTCCACGGGGCGTAGTCAGCCCCAGCATTTT
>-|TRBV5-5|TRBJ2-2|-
CASSLVGATGELFF
TGTGCCAGCAGCTTAGTAGGGGCCACCGGGGAGCTGTTTTTT
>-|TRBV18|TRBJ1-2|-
CASSRNRVLNYGYTF
TGTGCCAGCTCACGAAACAGAGTCCTAAACTATGGCTACACCTTC
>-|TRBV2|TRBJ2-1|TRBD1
CASSIGQGQFF
TGTGCCAGCAGTATTGGACAGGGGCAGTTCTTC
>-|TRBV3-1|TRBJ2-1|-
CASSQSLPFGEQFF
TGTGCCAGCAGCCAAAGCCTCCCATTCGGTGAGCAGTTCTTC
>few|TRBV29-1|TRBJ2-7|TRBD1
CSVERIQGRGEQYF
TGCAGCGTTGAACGGATACAGGGGAGAGGCGAGCAGTACTTC
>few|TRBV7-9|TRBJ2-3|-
CASSPPGSTDTQYF
TGTGCCAGCAGCCCACCGGGGAGCACAGATACGCAGTATTTT
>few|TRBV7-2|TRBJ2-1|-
CASSSPGVQYYNEQFF
TGTGCCAGCAGCTCCCCGGGGGTCCAGTACTACAATGAGCAGTTCTTC
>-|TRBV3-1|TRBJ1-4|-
CASSQVDEKLFF
TGTGCCAGCAGCCAAGTTGACGAAAAACTGTTTTTT
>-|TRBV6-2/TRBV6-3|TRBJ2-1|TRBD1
CASLQGVSYNEQFF
TGTGCCAGCTTACAGGGGGTCTCCTACAATGAGCAGTTCTTC
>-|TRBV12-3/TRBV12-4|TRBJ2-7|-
CASGRRRGNSYEQYF
TGTGCCAGCGGCCGAAGGCGGGGCAACTCCTACGAGCAGTACTTC
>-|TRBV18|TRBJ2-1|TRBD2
CASHWTSGLNNEQFF
TGTGCCAGCCACTGGACTAGCGGGCTTAACAATGAGCAGTTCTTC
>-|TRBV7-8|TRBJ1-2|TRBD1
CASSLAPGTAYGYTF
TGTGCCAGCAGCTTAGCGCCGGGGACAGCTTATGGCTACACCTTC
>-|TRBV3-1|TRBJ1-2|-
CASSLRSGFGGYTF
TGTGCCAGCAGCCTACGGTCGGGTTTCGGTGGCTACACCTTC